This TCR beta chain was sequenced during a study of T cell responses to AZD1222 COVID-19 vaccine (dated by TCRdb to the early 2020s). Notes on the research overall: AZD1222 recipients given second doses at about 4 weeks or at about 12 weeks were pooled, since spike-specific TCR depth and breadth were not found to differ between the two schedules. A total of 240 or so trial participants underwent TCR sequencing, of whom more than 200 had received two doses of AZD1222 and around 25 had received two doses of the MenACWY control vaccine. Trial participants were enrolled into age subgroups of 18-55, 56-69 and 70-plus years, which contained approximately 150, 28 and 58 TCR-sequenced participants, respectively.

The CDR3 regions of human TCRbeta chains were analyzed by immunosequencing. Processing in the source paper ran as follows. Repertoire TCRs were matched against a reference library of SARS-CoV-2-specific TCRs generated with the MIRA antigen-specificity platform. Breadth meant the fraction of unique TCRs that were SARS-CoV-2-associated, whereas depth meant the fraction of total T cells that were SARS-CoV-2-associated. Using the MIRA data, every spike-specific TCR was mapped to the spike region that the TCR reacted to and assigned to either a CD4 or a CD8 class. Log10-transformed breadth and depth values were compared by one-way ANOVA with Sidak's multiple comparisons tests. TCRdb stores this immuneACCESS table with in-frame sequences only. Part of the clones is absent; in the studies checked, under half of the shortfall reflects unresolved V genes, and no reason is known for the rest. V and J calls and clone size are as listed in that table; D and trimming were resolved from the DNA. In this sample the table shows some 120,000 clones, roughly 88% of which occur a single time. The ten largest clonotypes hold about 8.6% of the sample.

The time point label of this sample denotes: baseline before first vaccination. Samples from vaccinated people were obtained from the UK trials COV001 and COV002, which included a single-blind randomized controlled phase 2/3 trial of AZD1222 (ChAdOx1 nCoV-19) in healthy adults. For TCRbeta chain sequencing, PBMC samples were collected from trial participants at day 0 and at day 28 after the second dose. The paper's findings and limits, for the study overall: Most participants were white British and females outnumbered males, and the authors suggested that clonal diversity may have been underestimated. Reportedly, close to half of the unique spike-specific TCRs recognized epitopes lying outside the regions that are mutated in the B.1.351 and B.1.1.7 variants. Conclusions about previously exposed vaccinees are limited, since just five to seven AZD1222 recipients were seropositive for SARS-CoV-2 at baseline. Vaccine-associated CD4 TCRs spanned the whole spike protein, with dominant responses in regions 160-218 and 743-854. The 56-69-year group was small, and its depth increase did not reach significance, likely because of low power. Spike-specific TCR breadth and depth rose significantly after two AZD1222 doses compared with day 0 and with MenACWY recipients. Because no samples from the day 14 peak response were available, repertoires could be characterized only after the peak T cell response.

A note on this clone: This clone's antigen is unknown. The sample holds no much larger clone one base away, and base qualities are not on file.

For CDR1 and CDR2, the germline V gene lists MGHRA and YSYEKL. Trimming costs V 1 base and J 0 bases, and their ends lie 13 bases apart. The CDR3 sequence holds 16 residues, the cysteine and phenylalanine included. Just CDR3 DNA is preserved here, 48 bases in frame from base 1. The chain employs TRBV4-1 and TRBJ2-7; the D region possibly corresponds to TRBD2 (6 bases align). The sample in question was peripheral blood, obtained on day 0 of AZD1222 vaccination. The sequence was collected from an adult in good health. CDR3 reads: CASSQGGDLSSYEQYF. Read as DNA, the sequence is TGCGCCAGCAGCCAAGGGGGGGATCTAAGCTCCTACGAGCAGTACTTC.